At least ten counts were recorded for the clone carrying this TCR beta chain. The sample belongs to a study of human T cells and chemical hapten exposure. V dropped 0 bases and J dropped 7 bases, with 12 bases sitting between them. This CDR3 contains 14 residues. Germline CDR1 and CDR2: DFQATT and SNEGSKA (reference sequence). Unique molecular identifiers were affixed to discrete cDNA molecules within the library. MiXCR was run by TCRdb on the RACE reads, yielding one entry per CDR3 protein. The table has about 40,000 distinct CDR3 sequences, over 3% seen once. Time point: patch test 2, 6 weeks after DPC sensitization. Treatment described: therapeutic diphenylcyclopropenone sensitization with weekly scalp DPC.

Specimen: whole blood, collected in connection with sensitization to the hapten diphenylcyclopropenone (DPC). The chain has TRBV20-1 and TRBJ1-4; D is undetermined. This clonotype was obtained from a man in his forties or fifties with alopecia areata. Some clones in this sample may be carry-over from other donors' samples. This chain's CDR3 is CSARDLVEGEKLFF. The DNA for the CDR3 is TGCAGTGCTAGAGATTTAGTAGAGGGTGAAAAACTGTTTTTT.